The 26 T cell receptor beta chains reported below all come from one sample, sequenced in a study of T-cell reconstitution after alpha-beta-depleted transplantation in children. The TCRbeta library incorporated unique molecular identifiers. TCRdb re-analysed the PCR reads in MiXCR, keeping a single row per CDR3 protein. The table lists 200,000 to 250,000 distinct CDR3 sequences, around 7.5% of them singletons. The material sequenced was PBMCs, mostly from graft donor cells, taken 180 days after TCRalphabeta/CD19-depleted stem cell transplant. These receptors all come from a male patient between 10 and 17 years old who had a stem cell transplant for acute lymphoblastic leukemia, so the T cells may come from the graft donor.

This clonotype was seen at least ten times. The chain joins TRBV20-1 to TRBJ2-5; possibly TRBD1 for D (5 bases). Trimming removed 5 bases at V and 1 base at J, with 11 bases between. The germline CDR1 and CDR2 sequences are DFQATT and SNEGSKA (reference sequence). The CDR3 sequence is 13 residues long. The CDR3, as DNA: TGCAGTGCTGACAACAGGTTCCAAGAGACCCAGTACTTC. Translated: CSADNRFQETQYF.

The table lists this clonotype with many counts. The chain combines TRBV7-6 with TRBJ2-7; 14 positions match TRBD2. V trimming: 5 bases; J trimming: 2 bases; junction bases outside the gene matches: 8. CDR3 size: 17 residues. Germline CDR1 SGHVS, CDR2 FNYEAQ. Here the CDR3 DNA reads TGTGCCAGCAGCCCCGGACTAGCGGGAGGTTGGGCCTACGAGCAGTACTTC. This gives the protein CASSPGLAGGWAYEQYF.

This clonotype was observed at least ten times. The rearrangement uses TRBV29-1 and TRBJ1-1, with 8 bases lining up with TRBD1. This CDR3 is built from 15 residues. V lost 4 bases, J lost 1 base, and 8 bases stayed unmatched. CDR1 is SQVTM, CDR2 ANQGSEA, per germline. The CDR3 nucleotides read TGCAGCGTTGGTCCGGGGGGGACAGGGAACACTGAAGCTTTCTTT. It specifies CSVGPGGTGNTEAFF.

This clonotype was detected many times. This chain connects TRBV6-6 to TRBJ1-5; the D gene is possibly TRBD1 (5 bases). Germline CDR1 MNHNY, CDR2 SVGAGI (reference sequence). V was pared by 7 bases and J by 10 bases, with 17 bases between. The CDR3 totals 13 residues. The CDR3 loop is CASTPTVGEPQHF. In nucleotides, the CDR3 is TGTGCCAGCACCCCCACAGTGGGGGAACCCCAGCATTTT.

Ten or more counts support this clonotype. The V gene is TRBV7-2, the J gene TRBJ2-7; maybe TRBD1 (6 bases). Looked up from germline, CDR1 is SGHTA and CDR2 is FQGNSA. The CDR3 loop spans 14 amino acids. Trimming shortened V by 5 bases and J by 5 bases, and 16 bases separated the two germline ends. CDR3 residues: CASSRHTGLNEQYF. CDR3 DNA: TGTGCCAGCAGCCGCCACACAGGGCTGAACGAGCAGTACTTC.

This clonotype showed up many times. The V call is TRBV24-1, the J call TRBJ1-5; D remains ambiguous. V was clipped by 6 bases and J by 9 bases, with 14 bases between them. Per germline, CDR1 KGHDR and CDR2 SFDVKD. This CDR3 is built from 13 residues. CDR3 nucleotides: TGTGCCACCAGTCCTATGCTGACGCGGCCCCAGCATTTT. Protein: CATSPMLTRPQHF.

On this clonotype: Given a much more abundant clone one base away, this may be a read error. This chain connects TRBV11-2 to TRBJ2-1; D is perhaps TRBD1 (5 bases). V was trimmed by 0 bases and J by 5 bases, leaving 14 bases between them. Germline loops: CDR1 SGHAT, CDR2 FQNNGV. The CDR3 spans 16 residues. In DNA form, the CDR3 reads TGTGCCAGCAGCTTAGAGGTGGGGCCCAACGACAATGAGCAGTTCTTC. Protein sequence: CASSLEVGPNDNEQFF.

This clonotype was seen many times. The rearrangement uses TRBV24-1 and TRBJ2-1; D uncertain. Per germline, CDR1 KGHDR and CDR2 SFDVKD. The CDR3 length is 16 residues. Deletions cut 4 bases from V and 0 bases from J, with 12 bases between. CDR3 in amino acids: CATSDAAYRSYNEQFF. The DNA of the CDR3 is TGTGCCACCAGTGACGCGGCATACCGCTCCTACAATGAGCAGTTCTTC.

The genes are TRBV10-2 and TRBJ2-2, with 7 bases identical to TRBD2. The CDR3 extends over 15 amino acids. The J segment lost 2 bases and the V segment lost 5 bases, leaving 5 bases of the junction unmatched. Germline V gene lookup returns CDR1 WSHSY and CDR2 SAAADI. In DNA form, the CDR3 reads TGCGCCAGCAGTAGTAGCGGGCCTAACACCGGGGAGCTGTTTTTT. Translated, it gives CASSSSGPNTGELFF.

Concerning this clonotype: This may be a read error, as it is one base from a much larger clone. This chain links TRBV9 with TRBJ2-1, with TRBD2 matching 8 bases. The CDR3 contains 15 residues. V shed 1 base, J shed 12 bases, and the junction held 12 bases outside the gene matches. CDR1 SGDLS and CDR2 YYNGEE come from the germline V gene. The CDR3: CASSVKGGAGGAQFF. The CDR3 region has the DNA TGTGCCAGCAGCGTAAAAGGCGGGGCGGGGGGAGCGCAGTTCTTC.

Note on this clonotype: This may stem from a read error, because a much larger clone lies one nucleotide away. The chain employs TRBV7-9 and TRBJ1-4; D may be TRBD1 (6 bases). Germline V gene data show CDR1 as SEHNR and CDR2 as FQNEAQ (reference sequence). There are 14 residues in the CDR3. The CDR3 DNA sequence: TGTGCCAGCAGCCGCAGGGGATTTGATGAAAAACCGTTTTTT. Its translation is CASSRRGFDEKPFF.

This clonotype was detected ten times or more. The chain joins TRBV9 to TRBJ2-1; 10 positions match TRBD1. Germline V lookup: CDR1 SGDLS, CDR2 YYNGEE. This CDR3 is built from 16 residues. Trimming removed 0 bases from V and 6 bases from J; junction bases left unmatched: 6. In nucleotides, the CDR3 is TGTGCCAGCAGCGTAGGATGGACAGGGGGGGTCAATGAGCAGTTCTTC. Its protein product is CASSVGWTGGVNEQFF.

The chain has TRBV3-1 and TRBJ1-2; D is perhaps TRBD1 (6 bases). Germline CDR1 reads LGHDT; CDR2 reads YNNKEL (reference sequence). The CDR3 sequence is 19 residues long. CDR3 residues: CTISLRGRGPVGYNYGYTF. The CDR3 region has the DNA TGTACCATCAGTTTACGGGGCAGGGGCCCTGTAGGTTATAACTATGGCTACACCTTC. Using reference TRBV3-1 and TRBJ1-2 for the parts outside the CDR3, the full variable domain is DTAVSQTPKYLVTQMGNDKSIKCEQNLGHDTMYWYKQDSKKFLKIMFSYNNKELIINETVPNRFSPKSPDKAHLNLHINSLELGDSAVYFCTISLRGRGPVGYNYGYTFGSGTRLTVV.

With regard to this clonotype: Given a much more abundant clone one base away, this may be a read error. The chain has TRBV29-1 and TRBJ2-7, with 9 bases lining up with TRBD1. The CDR3 spans 13 residues. CDR1 and CDR2 (germline): SQVTM, ANQGSEA. The CDR3 region is CSVGGQGSYEHYF. The CDR3, as DNA: TGCAGCGTTGGGGGACAGGGAAGCTACGAGCATTACTTC.

This clonotype was seen many times. The J gene is TRBJ2-1, the V gene TRBV4-3, with 9 bases lining up with TRBD2. V was pared by 1 base and J by 9 bases, with 7 bases of the junction left unmatched. This CDR3 has 15 amino acids. CDR1 and CDR2 from the germline V gene are LGHNA and YSLEER. CDR3: CASSQAAGGPGEQFF. As DNA, the CDR3 is TGCGCCAGCAGCCAAGCGGCGGGGGGGCCTGGTGAGCAGTTCTTC.

This clonotype was seen many times. The CDR3: CATSEGRGKLFF. In DNA, the CDR3 is TGTGCCACCAGTGAGGGACGTGGAAAACTGTTTTTT. The chain recombines TRBV24-1 with TRBJ1-4, with D perhaps TRBD1 (5 bases). This CDR3 has 12 amino acids. Germline values: CDR1 KGHDR, CDR2 SFDVKD. V was shortened by 4 bases and J by 10 bases, with 9 bases between the two germline ends.

This clonotype was detected a few times. V and J are TRBV4-3 and TRBJ1-2; perhaps TRBD1 as D (5 bases). Germline CDR1 is LGHNA and CDR2 is YSLEER. This CDR3 is 14 amino acids long. The V end was cut by 4 bases, the J end by 8 bases, with 17 bases between. The chain's CDR3 is CASSRQGLNFGYTF. The CDR3 bases are TGCGCCAGCAGCCGGCAGGGCCTTAATTTCGGCTACACCTTC.

On this clonotype itself: A much more abundant neighbour one base away suggests this may be a read error. The J gene is TRBJ2-1, the V gene TRBV19, with D uncertain. CDR1 and CDR2 (germline): LNHDA, SQIVND (reference sequence). The CDR3 is 14 amino acids. The CDR3 here is CAGSIDASYNEQFF. In nucleotides, the CDR3 is TGTGCCGGTAGTATAGACGCCTCCTACAATGAGCAGTTCTTC.

This clonotype was seen ten or more times. The rearrangement joins TRBV20-1 to TRBJ2-4, with 8 bases lining up with TRBD2. This CDR3 region has 16 residues. CDR1 is DFQATT, CDR2 SNEGSKA, per germline (reference sequence). The J segment lost 1 base and the V segment lost 0 bases, leaving 5 bases of the junction unmatched. CDR3 nucleotides: TGCAGTGCTAGAGAACGTTCGGGGGGGGCCAAAAACATTCAGTACTTC. Encoded protein: CSARERSGGAKNIQYF.

This clonotype was counted ten times or more. J is TRBJ2-3 and V is TRBV5-6; TRBD2 is a possible D gene (5 bases). Germline V gene sequence: CDR1 SGHDT, CDR2 YYEEEE. V lost 4 bases and J 1 base, leaving 16 bases between the germline ends. CDR3 length: 16 residues. In DNA, the CDR3 is TGTGCCAGCAGCCAAGAACTAGACTGGGGCACAGATACGCAGTATTTT. It specifies CASSQELDWGTDTQYF.

This clonotype has ten or more counts. The V and J genes are TRBV10-3 and TRBJ2-5, with TRBD2 matching 9 bases. The germline gives CDR1 ENHRY, CDR2 SYGVKD. CDR3 size: 13 residues. Trimming removed 10 bases from V and 3 bases from J; junction bases left unmatched: 6. This CDR3 is CASHSGGEETQYF. The CDR3 DNA is TGTGCCAGCCATAGCGGGGGAGAAGAGACCCAGTACTTC.

This clonotype was observed many times. This chain links TRBV5-1 with TRBJ2-5; D tentatively fits TRBD1 or TRBD2 (5 bases each). Germline CDR1 and CDR2: SGHRS and YFSETQ. Trimming took off 6 bases at V and 10 bases at J, with 13 bases between the two ends. CDR3 length: 11 amino acids. CDR3 residues: CASTLGPLQYF. DNA of the CDR3: TGCGCCAGCACTCTGGGACCGCTCCAGTACTTC. The whole variable domain, remainder taken from reference TRBV5-1 and TRBJ2-5, is KAGVTQTPRYLIKTRGQQVTLSCSPISGHRSVSWYQQTPGQGLQFLFEYFSETQRNKGNFPGRFSGRQFSNSRSEMNVSTLELGDSALYLCASTLGPLQYFGPGTRLLVL.

This clonotype was seen ten or more times. The chain joins TRBV28 to TRBJ2-4, with unresolved D. The V and J ends lost 5 bases and 1 base respectively, with 12 bases between them. The CDR3 loop spans 15 amino acids. Germline V gene sequence: CDR1 MDHEN, CDR2 SYDVKM. CDR3 protein: CASSKARMAKNIQYF. CDR3 sequence (DNA): TGTGCCAGCAGTAAGGCTAGAATGGCCAAAAACATTCAGTACTTC.

This clonotype was seen many times. V is TRBV7-2 and J is TRBJ1-4, with D possibly TRBD1 on 5 matching bases. Trimming took off 1 base at V and 0 bases at J, with 12 bases between the two ends. Germline CDR1 and CDR2: SGHTA and FQGNSA. There are 17 residues in the CDR3. In nucleotides, the CDR3 is TGTGCCAGCAGCTTAGTTCCGGGACCTTCAACTAATGAAAAACTGTTTTTT. As protein: CASSLVPGPSTNEKLFF.

This clonotype came up many times. CDR3 in amino acids: CASSKRQVNEKLFF. The CDR3 nucleotides read TGTGCCAGCAGTAAGAGACAGGTTAATGAAAAACTGTTTTTT. V usage is TRBV6-1 and J usage is TRBJ1-4, with a weak D call TRBD1 (6 bases). The CDR3 spans 14 residues. V was trimmed by 5 bases and J by 4 bases, leaving 11 bases between them. Germline V CDR1 and CDR2: MNHNS, SASEGT.

The gene calls are TRBV9 and TRBJ2-2; 9 bases match TRBD1. The germline gives CDR1 SGDLS, CDR2 YYNGEE. The CDR3 sequence is 14 residues long. Trimming cost V 6 bases and J 5 bases; bases outside gene matches: 5. The CDR3 DNA is TGTGCCAGCACCGGGACAGGGAGAACCGGGGAGCTGTTTTTT. This translates into CASTGTGRTGELFF.